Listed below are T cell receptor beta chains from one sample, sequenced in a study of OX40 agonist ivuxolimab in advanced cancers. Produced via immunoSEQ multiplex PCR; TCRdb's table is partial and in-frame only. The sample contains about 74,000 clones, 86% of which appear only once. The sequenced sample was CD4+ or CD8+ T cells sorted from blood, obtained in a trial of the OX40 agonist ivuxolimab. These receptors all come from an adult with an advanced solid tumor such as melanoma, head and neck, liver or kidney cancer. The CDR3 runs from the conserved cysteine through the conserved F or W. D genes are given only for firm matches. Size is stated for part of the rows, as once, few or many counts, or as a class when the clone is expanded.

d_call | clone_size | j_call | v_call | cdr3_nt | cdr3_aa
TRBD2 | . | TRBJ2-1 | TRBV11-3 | TGTGCCAGCAGCTCGCCGACTAGCGGGGTCTACAATGAGCAGTTCTTC | CASSSPTSGVYNEQFF
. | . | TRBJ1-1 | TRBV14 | TGTGCCAGCAGCCCGCAAGTTTGGGGGGGCACTGAAGCTTTCTTT | CASSPQVWGGTEAFF
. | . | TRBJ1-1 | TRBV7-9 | TGTGCCAGCAGCTTAATGGGGCCGAACACTGAAGCTTTCTTT | CASSLMGPNTEAFF
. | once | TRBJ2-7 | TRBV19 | TGTGCCAGTAGTATGGATCCCCACGAGCAGTACTTC | CASSMDPHEQYF
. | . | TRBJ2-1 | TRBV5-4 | TGTGCCAGCAGCTTGGCCGGGTTTGCGAATGAGCAGTTCTTC | CASSLAGFANEQFF
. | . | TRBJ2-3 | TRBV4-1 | TGCGCCAGCAGCCAAGCCGTTGGGGGGAACGCGGATACGCAGTATTTT | CASSQAVGGNADTQYF
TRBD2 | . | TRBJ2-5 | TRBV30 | TGTGCCTGGAGTTCGGGGGGTTGGGAGACCCAGTACTTC | CAWSSGGWETQYF
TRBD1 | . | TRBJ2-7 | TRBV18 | TGTGCCAGCTCGCGAGCTGGGACAGGATTTAGCTCCTACGAGCAGTACTTC | CASSRAGTGFSSYEQYF
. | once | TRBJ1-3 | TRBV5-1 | TGCGCCAGCAGCTTGGCCATGAGCTCTGGAAACACCATATATTTT | CASSLAMSSGNTIYF
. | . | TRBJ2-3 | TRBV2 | TGTGCCAGTGCAGACGGGGCCCTTACAGATACGCAGTATTTT | CASADGALTDTQYF
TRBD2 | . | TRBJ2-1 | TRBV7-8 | TGTGCCAGCAGCCTGGGACTACTCAATGAGCAGTTCTTC | CASSLGLLNEQFF
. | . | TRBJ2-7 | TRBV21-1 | TGTGCCAGCAGCCCTGCTAACTACGAGCAGTACTTC | CASSPANYEQYF
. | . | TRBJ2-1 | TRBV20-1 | TGCAGTGCTGGGCCTGGTGGTGAGCAGTTCTTC | CSAGPGGEQFF
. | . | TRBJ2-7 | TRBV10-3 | TGTGCCATCAGCTTTGACTCCTCCTACGAGCAGTACTTC | CAISFDSSYEQYF
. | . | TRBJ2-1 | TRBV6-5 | TGTGCCAGCAGTTATGAGCGGGCCTACAATGAGCAGTTCTTC | CASSYERAYNEQFF
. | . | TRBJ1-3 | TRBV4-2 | TGTGCCAGCAGCCAACCTGGGAATCGGAACACCATATATTTT | CASSQPGNRNTIYF
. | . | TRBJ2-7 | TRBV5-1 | TGCGCCAGCAGCTTGGAACCCCCCGGACAGTCCTACGAGCAGTACTTC | CASSLEPPGQSYEQYF
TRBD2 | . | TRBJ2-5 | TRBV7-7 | TGTGCTAGCAGCTTAGGAGCGGGGGGGCCGGAGACCCAGTACTTC | CASSLGAGGPETQYF
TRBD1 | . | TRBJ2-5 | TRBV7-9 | TGTGCCAGCACCGGGACAGCCCAAGAGACCCAGTACTTC | CASTGTAQETQYF
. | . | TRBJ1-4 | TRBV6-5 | TGTGCCAGCAGTTACTCAGAGGGTTTGGGAAAACTGTTTTTT | CASSYSEGLGKLFF
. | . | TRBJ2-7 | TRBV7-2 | TGTGCCAGCAGAGTAACTAGCCGGGACAGAGCCTACGAGCAGTACTTC | CASRVTSRDRAYEQYF
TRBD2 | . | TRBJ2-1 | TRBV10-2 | TGCGCCAGCAGTGAGGTTAGCGGGCACAATGAGCAGTTCTTC | CASSEVSGHNEQFF
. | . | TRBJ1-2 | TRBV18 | TGTGCCAGCTCCCCCGACGCGTTGGGGGTCACCTATGGCTACACCTTC | CASSPDALGVTYGYTF
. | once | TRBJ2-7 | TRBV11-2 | TGTGCCAGCAGCTCTCATAGGAGCTCCTACGAGCAGTACTTC | CASSSHRSSYEQYF
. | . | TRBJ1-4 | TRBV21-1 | TGTGCCAGCAGCAAGAGGAACGGTGGCGAAAAACTGTTTTTT | CASSKRNGGEKLFF
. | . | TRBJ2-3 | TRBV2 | TGTGCCAGCTTGCCGGGCCGGGCTACGCAGTATTTT | CASLPGRATQYF
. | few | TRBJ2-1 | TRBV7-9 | TGTGCCAGCAGCCAAATTCAGGGGAATGAGCAGTTCTTC | CASSQIQGNEQFF
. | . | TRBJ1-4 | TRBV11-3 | TGTGCCAGCAGCTTAGCGAGGGATAATGAAAAACTGTTTTTT | CASSLARDNEKLFF
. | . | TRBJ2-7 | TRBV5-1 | TGCGCCAGCAGCCCCGGGACATACTACGAGCAGTACTTC | CASSPGTYYEQYF
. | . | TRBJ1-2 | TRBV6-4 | TGTGCCAGCAGTCCCGAGGGGGCTAACTATGGCTACACCTTC | CASSPEGANYGYTF
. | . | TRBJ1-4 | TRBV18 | TGTGCCAGCTCACCACTCGGACGGGGAGGTGGAACTAATGAAAAACTGTTTTTT | CASSPLGRGGGTNEKLFF
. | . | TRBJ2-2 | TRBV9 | TGTGCCAGCAGCGTAGTCGGGACCACCGGGGAGCTGTTTTTT | CASSVVGTTGELFF
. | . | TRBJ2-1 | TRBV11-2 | TGTGCCAGCAGCTCGGGACTTAACAATGAGCAGTTCTTC | CASSSGLNNEQFF
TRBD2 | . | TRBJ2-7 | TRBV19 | TGTGCCAGTAGTAATAGCGGGAGTAGCGGGAGGAGGTACTTC | CASSNSGSSGRRYF
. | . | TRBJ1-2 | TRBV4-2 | TGTGCCAGCAGCCAAGATAGGGGTAACTATGGCTACACCTTC | CASSQDRGNYGYTF
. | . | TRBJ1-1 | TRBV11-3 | TGTGCCAGCAGGTCCGGTTGGAACACTGAAGCTTTCTTT | CASRSGWNTEAFF
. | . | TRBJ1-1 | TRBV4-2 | TGTGCCAGCAGCCAAGTGGTTCCTATGAACACTGAAGCTTTCTTT | CASSQVVPMNTEAFF
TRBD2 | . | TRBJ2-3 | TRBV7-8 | TGTGCCAAGAGCGGGGGCCGCACAGATACGCAGTATTTT | CAKSGGRTDTQYF
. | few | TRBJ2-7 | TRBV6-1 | TGTGCCAGCAGTGAAGTTAGTCAGGGGATCTACGAGCAGTACTTC | CASSEVSQGIYEQYF
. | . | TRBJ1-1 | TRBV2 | TGTGCCAGCAGTGAAGGTATTGCAGCTTTCTTT | CASSEGIAAFF
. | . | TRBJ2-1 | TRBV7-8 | TGTGCCAGCAGAACCACGAGGGGCTCCTACAATGAGCAGTTCTTC | CASRTTRGSYNEQFF
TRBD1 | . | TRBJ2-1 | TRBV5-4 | TGTGCCAGCAGCCCCTCGGGACAGGGGCTCCTTGAGCAGTTCTTC | CASSPSGQGLLEQFF
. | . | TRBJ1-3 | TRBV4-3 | TGCGCCAGCAGCCAAGGTATGGCAGCTGGAAACACCATATATTTT | CASSQGMAAGNTIYF
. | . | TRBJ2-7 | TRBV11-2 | TGTGCCAGCAGCCCCTCGGGAACCTCCTACGAGCAGTACTTC | CASSPSGTSYEQYF
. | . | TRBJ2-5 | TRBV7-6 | TGTGCCAGCAGCTTAGCGATGGGGTCAAGGGAGACCCAGTACTTC | CASSLAMGSRETQYF
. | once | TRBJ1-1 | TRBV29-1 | TGCAGCGTTGATGTCAGCCAGCTTAACACTGAAGCTTTCTTT | CSVDVSQLNTEAFF
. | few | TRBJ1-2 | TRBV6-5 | TGTGCCAGCAGTTACTCCACTTTAAGGCAGGGTGGCTACACCTTC | CASSYSTLRQGGYTF
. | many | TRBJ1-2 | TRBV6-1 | TGTGCCAGCAGTGAACCAGGGTTGAGCTATGGCTACACCTTC | CASSEPGLSYGYTF